Listed below are T cell receptor beta chains from one sample, sequenced in a study of blood T cell repertoires in COVID-19. Produced via immunoSEQ multiplex PCR; TCRdb's table is partial and in-frame only. This sample yields fewer than 500,000 clones, of which 87% are seen a single time; 1.3% belongs to the top ten. The specimen sequenced was PBMCs or T cells enriched from blood (not recorded which). The receptor source for this set is a young man who had recovered from COVID-19. Each CDR3 is given with its conserved first and last residue. A D gene is named only where the DNA matches it firmly. A row's size may be missing; if present it is once, few, many or a size class.

J gene | clone size | D gene | V gene | CDR3 protein | CDR3 DNA
TRBJ1-4 | - | - | TRBV7-2 | CASSLAGDSEEKLFF | TGTGCCAGCAGCTTAGCCGGGGACTCCGAAGAAAAACTGTTTTTT
TRBJ1-6 | - | TRBD1 | TRBV9 | CASSARTGAFHNSPLHF | TGTGCCAGCAGCGCCCGGACAGGGGCCTTCCATAATTCACCCCTCCACTTT
TRBJ2-1 | - | TRBD2 | TRBV6-5 | CASTFSIAGHNEQFF | TGTGCCAGCACTTTTTCCATAGCGGGGCACAATGAGCAGTTCTTC
TRBJ1-4 | - | - | TRBV15 | CATSRGMGGTYGEKLFF | TGTGCCACCAGCAGAGGGATGGGGGGGACCTACGGGGAAAAACTGTTTTTT
TRBJ2-3 | - | TRBD1 | TRBV7-9 | CASMGQGIDTQYF | TGTGCCAGCATGGGACAGGGAATAGATACGCAGTATTTT
TRBJ2-1 | - | TRBD2 | TRBV5-1 | CASSSGLANEQFF | TGCGCCAGCAGCTCCGGACTAGCCAATGAGCAGTTCTTC
TRBJ1-1 | - | TRBD1 | TRBV27 | CASSTRQGVSGNTEAFF | TGTGCCAGCAGTACGAGACAGGGGGTCTCCGGGAACACTGAAGCTTTCTTT
TRBJ2-2 | - | - | TRBV5-8 | CASSLVRTGELFF | TGTGCCAGCAGCTTGGTCCGCACCGGGGAGCTGTTTTTT
TRBJ1-1 | - | TRBD1 | TRBV18 | CASSRQGNTEAFF | TGTGCCAGCTCACGACAGGGTAACACTGAAGCTTTCTTT
TRBJ2-5 | - | - | TRBV27 | CASSLRRGQQETQYF | TGTGCCAGCAGTTTAAGGCGGGGGCAGCAAGAGACCCAGTACTTC
TRBJ1-2 | - | - | TRBV30 | CAWTPVGGVGGYTF | TGTGCCTGGACCCCGGTAGGGGGAGTAGGGGGCTACACCTTC
TRBJ2-3 | - | TRBD2 | TRBV19 | CASRRGLAGATSTDTQYF | TGTGCCAGTAGGCGAGGACTAGCGGGGGCAACTAGCACAGATACGCAGTATTTT
TRBJ2-7 | - | TRBD1 | TRBV5-1 | CASSLTRRTGTGSYEQYF | TGCGCCAGCAGCTTGACCAGACGCACCGGGACAGGGAGTTACGAGCAGTACTTC
TRBJ1-6 | - | - | TRBV27 | CASSLSWAGRNSPLHF | TGTGCCAGCAGTTTATCGTGGGCAGGGAGGAATTCACCCCTCCACTTT
TRBJ1-1 | - | TRBD1 | TRBV18 | CASSMNQGAVTEAFF | TGTGCCAGCTCAATGAACCAGGGGGCAGTTACTGAAGCTTTCTTT
TRBJ1-5 | once | - | TRBV11-2 | CASSLSGGPNQPQHF | TGTGCCAGCAGCTTATCCGGGGGACCAAATCAGCCCCAGCATTTT
TRBJ1-5 | - | TRBD1 | TRBV19 | CASSMVGDSQDQPQHF | TGTGCCAGTAGTATGGTCGGGGACAGCCAAGATCAGCCCCAGCATTTT
TRBJ1-1 | - | - | TRBV18 | CASSTTVNTEAFF | TGTGCCAGCTCAACGACAGTGAACACTGAAGCTTTCTTT
TRBJ1-5 | few | - | TRBV12-3/TRBV12-4 | CASNQGTQPQHF | TGTGCCAGCAACCAGGGGACTCAGCCCCAGCATTTT
TRBJ1-5 | once | - | TRBV30 | CAWSSQGRAQHF | TGTGCCTGGAGCTCACAGGGTCGGGCCCAGCATTTT
TRBJ2-7 | once | - | TRBV2 | CASSVSEGFYEQYF | TGTGCCAGCAGTGTATCGGAGGGATTCTACGAGCAGTACTTC
TRBJ1-2 | once | - | TRBV19 | CASSIDRGRNYGYTF | TGTGCCAGTAGTATAGATCGTGGCAGGAACTATGGCTACACCTTC
TRBJ1-1 | few | TRBD1 | TRBV3-1/TRBV3-2 | CASSPRQGDEAFF | TGTGCCAGCAGCCCCCGACAGGGTGATGAAGCTTTCTTT
TRBJ1-3 | - | TRBD1 | TRBV5-1 | CASSSGQAGNTIYF | TGCGCCAGCAGCTCTGGACAGGCTGGAAACACCATATATTTT
TRBJ1-4 | - | TRBD1 | TRBV27 | CASSSPGQINEKLFF | TGTGCCAGCAGTTCCCCGGGACAGATAAATGAAAAACTGTTTTTT
TRBJ2-2 | few | - | TRBV5-4 | CASSLQGSYGELFF | TGTGCCAGCAGCTTACAGGGATCCTACGGGGAGCTGTTTTTT
TRBJ1-2 | few | TRBD1 | TRBV10-3 | CAISATGGNGYTF | TGTGCCATCAGTGCGACAGGGGGCAACGGCTACACCTTC
TRBJ1-6 | - | TRBD1 | TRBV30 | CAWTVQQGTSPLHF | TGTGCCTGGACGGTTCAACAGGGGACTTCACCCCTCCACTTT
TRBJ2-7 | - | - | TRBV4-3 | CASSLDGTPSPPYEQYF | TGCGCCAGCAGCCTTGATGGGACACCAAGCCCCCCCTACGAGCAGTACTTC
TRBJ1-2 | - | - | TRBV13 | CASSLVGSIAYGYTF | TGTGCCAGCAGCTTAGTTGGCAGCATAGCCTATGGCTACACCTTC
TRBJ1-3 | - | - | TRBV3-1/TRBV3-2 | CASSPPSSGNTIYF | TGTGCCAGCAGCCCCCCTTCCTCTGGAAACACCATATATTTT
TRBJ1-2 | - | TRBD1 | TRBV9 | CASSAERGLAGNYGYTF | TGTGCCAGCAGCGCAGAGAGGGGGCTGGCAGGCAACTATGGCTACACCTTC
TRBJ1-5 | - | - | TRBV12-5 | CASGLVRDQPQHF | TGTGCTAGTGGTTTGGTACGAGATCAGCCCCAGCATTTT
TRBJ2-5 | - | TRBD1 | TRBV5-1 | CASSFWGTTGGQETQYF | TGCGCCAGCAGCTTCTGGGGGACGACAGGGGGACAAGAGACCCAGTACTTC
TRBJ2-2 | once | TRBD2 | TRBV19 | CASSKKSGTSWTGELFF | TGTGCCAGTAGTAAAAAGTCCGGGACTAGCTGGACCGGGGAGCTGTTTTTT
TRBJ1-1 | - | TRBD1 | TRBV19 | CASSDRGSNTEAFF | TGTGCCAGTAGTGACAGGGGGTCGAACACTGAAGCTTTCTTT
TRBJ1-6 | - | - | TRBV14 | CASSQGQVLLGSPLHF | TGTGCCAGCAGCCAAGGTCAGGTCCTGCTGGGCTCACCCCTCCACTTT
TRBJ2-7 | - | - | TRBV7-2 | CASSLGAALSSYEQYF | TGTGCCAGCAGCTTGGGGGCAGCCCTAAGCTCCTACGAGCAGTACTTC
TRBJ1-1 | - | - | TRBV5-1 | CATATDMNTEAFF | TGCGCCACTGCGACGGACATGAACACTGAAGCTTTCTTT
TRBJ1-2 | once | - | TRBV24-1 | CADKYYGYTF | TGTGCCGACAAGTACTATGGCTACACCTTC
TRBJ2-5 | - | - | TRBV6-5 | CASSQEVQETQYF | TGTGCCAGCAGTCAGGAGGTCCAAGAGACCCAGTACTTC